This T cell receptor (beta chain) was captured in a study of T cell responses to AZD1222 COVID-19 vaccine (dated by TCRdb to the early 2020s). Regarding the study in general: AZD1222 recipients whose second dose came at about 4 weeks and those whose second dose came at about 12 weeks were combined into one group, since spike-specific TCR depth and breadth did not differ between the two schedules. Enrollment into the trials was organized by age into subgroups of 18-55, 56-69 and 70-plus years, and those subgroups contained roughly 150, 30 and 60 TCR-sequenced participants, respectively. TCR sequencing covered 233 trial participants: 207 given two doses of AZD1222 and 26 given two doses of MenACWY control vaccine.

The time point tag for this specimen amounts to: baseline before first vaccination. The vaccinee samples were drawn from two UK trials, COV001 and COV002, one of which was a single-blind randomized controlled phase 2/3 trial testing AZD1222 (ChAdOx1 nCoV-19) in healthy adults. For TCRbeta chain sequencing, PBMC samples from trial participants were taken at day 0 and at day 28 after the second dose. The paper's findings and limits, for the study overall: Participants were mostly white British and included more females than males, and it was suggested by the authors that clonal diversity may have been underestimated. CD4 TCRs associated with the vaccine covered the entire spike protein, and the dominant responses were in regions 160-218 and 743-854. Nearly half of unique spike-specific TCRs reportedly recognized epitopes outside regions mutated in the B.1.351 and B.1.1.7 variants. After two AZD1222 doses, spike-specific TCR breadth and depth were significantly higher than at day 0 and than in MenACWY recipients. Only six or seven AZD1222 recipients were SARS-CoV-2 seropositive at baseline, limiting conclusions about previously exposed vaccinees. Because no day 14 peak-response samples were available, the repertoires could be characterized only after the peak T cell response. The 56-69-year group was small, and its depth increase did not reach significance, likely because of low power.

Only one count was recorded for this clone. Its target antigen remains unknown. No quality values exist for individual bases; no much larger clone is one base distant. The CDR3 regions of human TCRbeta chains were subjected to immunosequencing. Per the source publication's procedure: Repertoire TCRs were matched against a reference library of SARS-CoV-2-specific TCRs generated with the MIRA antigen-specificity platform. Breadth meant the fraction of unique TCRs that were SARS-CoV-2-associated, whereas depth meant the fraction of total T cells that were SARS-CoV-2-associated. Using the MIRA data, each spike-specific TCR was assigned both to the spike region to which the TCR was reactive and to a CD4 or CD8 class. Log10-transformed breadth and depth values were compared by one-way ANOVA with Sidak's multiple comparisons tests. TCRdb holds this immuneACCESS table with in-frame rearrangements only. Some clones are missing; in checked studies, unresolved V genes explain under half, and the rest has no known cause. The V and J calls and clone size are taken from that table; D and trimming were inferred from the DNA. Across this sample there are more than 110,000 clones, with about 89% seen only once. In total, the top ten clones hold roughly 4.7% of the sample.

The source of this sequence is an adult in good health. Sequenced here: peripheral blood, sampled on day 0 of AZD1222 vaccination.

Read as DNA, the sequence is TGTGCCAGCAGTTTGAAGGTCAACACCGGGGAGCTGTTTTTT. Protein translation: CASSLKVNTGELFF. This chain is built from TRBV27 and TRBJ2-2, with the D gene call left open. Counted from cysteine to phenylalanine, this CDR3 has 14 amino acids. Left in the record is the CDR3 DNA by itself, 42 bases read in frame from the first base. V is clipped by 3 bases and J by 2 bases, and the sequence between their germline boundaries is 7 bases long. Looking up the germline V gene (reference sequence) yields CDR1 MNHEY and CDR2 SMNVEV.